This passage covers 3 T cell receptor beta chains from one sample sequenced in a study of T cells expressing NK-cell markers. No DNA is given; TCRdb re-called the 5' RACE reads and lists each CDR3 protein once. With about 540,000 distinct CDR3 sequences in the sample, the ten largest clones hold roughly 3.6%. Source material: blood T cells: a sorted CD56 or NKG2C T cell subset, CD4+ or CD8+ T cells, or bulk PBMC T cells (not recorded which). All receptors come from a man between 18 and 29 years old in good health.

The V call is TRBV29-1, the J call TRBJ1-5. The germline V gene encodes CDR1 SQVTM and CDR2 ANQGSEA. The CDR3 covers 13 residues. CDR3 region: CSVGGEGDQPQHF. The complete variable domain, with remaining parts taken from reference TRBV29-1 and TRBJ1-5, reads SAVISQKPSRDICQRGTSLTIQCQVDSQVTMMFWYRQQPGQSLTLIATANQGSEATYESGFVIDKFPISRPNLTFSTLTVSNMSPEDSSIYLCSVGGEGDQPQHFGDGTRLSIL.

The rearrangement links TRBV12-3 or TRBV12-4 to TRBJ2-6; the D call of TRBD1 rests on TCRdb alone, since no DNA is present to check it. This CDR3 has 17 amino acids. CDR3: CASSLAQGPSGANVLTF.

The rearrangement joins TRBV6-1 to TRBJ1-5; with no DNA, the TCRdb D assignment of TRBD1 cannot be verified. CDR3 length: 13 residues. Looked up from germline, CDR1 is MNHNS and CDR2 is SASEGT. CDR3 sequence: CASSQQGWQPQHF.